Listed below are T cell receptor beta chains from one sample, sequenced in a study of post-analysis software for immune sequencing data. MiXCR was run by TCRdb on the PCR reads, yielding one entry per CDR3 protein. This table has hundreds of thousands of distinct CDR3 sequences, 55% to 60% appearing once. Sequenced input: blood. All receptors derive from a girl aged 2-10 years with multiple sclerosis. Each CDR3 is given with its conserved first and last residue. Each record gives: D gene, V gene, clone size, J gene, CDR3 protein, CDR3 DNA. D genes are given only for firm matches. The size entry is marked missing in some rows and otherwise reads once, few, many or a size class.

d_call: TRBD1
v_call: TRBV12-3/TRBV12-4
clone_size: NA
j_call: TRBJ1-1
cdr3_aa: CASSPHQDGTGVEAFF
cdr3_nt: TGTGCCAGCAGCCCCCACCAGGACGGGACAGGGGTTGAAGCTTTCTTT

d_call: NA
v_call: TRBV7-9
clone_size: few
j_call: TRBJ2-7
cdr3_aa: CASSSRATYEQYF
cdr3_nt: TGTGCCAGCAGCTCTCGCGCAACCTACGAGCAGTACTTC

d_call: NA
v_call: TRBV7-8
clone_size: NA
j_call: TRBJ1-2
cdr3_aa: CASSFGEGGYTF
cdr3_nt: TGTGCCAGCAGCTTTGGGGAAGGTGGCTACACCTTC

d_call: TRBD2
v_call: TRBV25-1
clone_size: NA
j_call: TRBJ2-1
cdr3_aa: CASSRSGRAENEQFF
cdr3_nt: TGTGCCAGCAGTAGAAGCGGGAGGGCCGAGAATGAGCAGTTCTTC

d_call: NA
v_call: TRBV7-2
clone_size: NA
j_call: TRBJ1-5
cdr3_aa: CASSLERPGNQPQHF
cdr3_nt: TGTGCCAGCAGCTTAGAAAGGCCTGGCAATCAGCCCCAGCATTTT

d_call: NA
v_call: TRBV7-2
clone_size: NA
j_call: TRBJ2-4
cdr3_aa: CASSPHGHQGIQYF
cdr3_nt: TGTGCCAGCAGCCCCCACGGTCACCAAGGCATTCAGTACTTC

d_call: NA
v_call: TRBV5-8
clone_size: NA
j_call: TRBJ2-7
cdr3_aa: CASRTGGLGEQYF
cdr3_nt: TGTGCCAGCAGAACCGGAGGGTTGGGGGAGCAGTACTTC

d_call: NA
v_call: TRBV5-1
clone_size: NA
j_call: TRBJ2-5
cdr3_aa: CASSLGSANQETQYF
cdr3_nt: TGCGCCAGCAGCTTGGGCAGCGCTAACCAAGAGACCCAGTACTTC

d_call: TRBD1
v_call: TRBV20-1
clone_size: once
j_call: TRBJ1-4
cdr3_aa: CSARETGANEKLFF
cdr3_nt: TGCAGTGCTAGAGAGACAGGGGCGAATGAAAAACTGTTTTTT

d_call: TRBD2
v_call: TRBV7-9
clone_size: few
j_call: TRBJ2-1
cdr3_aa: CASSFSTGPSGRLNEQFF
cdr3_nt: TGTGCCAGCAGCTTCTCTACGGGGCCTAGCGGGAGATTGAATGAGCAGTTCTTC

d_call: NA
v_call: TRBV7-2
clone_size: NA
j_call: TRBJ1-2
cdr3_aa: CAGSGLDSLNYGYTF
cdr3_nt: TGTGCCGGCAGCGGCTTGGACAGCCTGAACTATGGCTACACCTTC

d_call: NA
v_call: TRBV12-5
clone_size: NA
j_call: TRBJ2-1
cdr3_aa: CASGLSGAGNEQFF
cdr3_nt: TGTGCTAGTGGTTTAAGTGGGGCCGGCAATGAGCAGTTCTTC

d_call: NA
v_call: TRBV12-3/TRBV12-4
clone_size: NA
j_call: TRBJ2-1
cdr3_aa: CASSFTGLDEQFF
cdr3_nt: TGTGCCAGCAGTTTTACAGGGTTGGATGAGCAGTTCTTC

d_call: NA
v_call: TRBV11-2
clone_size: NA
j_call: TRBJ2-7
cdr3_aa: CASSLDRSILYVQYF
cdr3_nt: TGTGCCAGCAGCTTAGATCGATCTATTCTCTACGTGCAGTACTTC

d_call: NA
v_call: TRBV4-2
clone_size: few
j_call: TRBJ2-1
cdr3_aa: CASSQARGTFKNEQFF
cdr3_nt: TGTGCCAGCAGCCAAGCCCGAGGGACCTTTAAGAATGAGCAGTTCTTC

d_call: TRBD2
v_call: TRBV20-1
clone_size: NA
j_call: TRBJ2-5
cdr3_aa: CSALAGGPGETQDF
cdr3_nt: TGCAGTGCTTTAGCGGGAGGGCCAGGAGAGACCCAGGACTTC

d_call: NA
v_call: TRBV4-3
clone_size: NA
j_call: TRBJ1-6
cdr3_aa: CASSQGGGGNSPLHF
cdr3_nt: TGCGCCAGCAGCCAAGGGGGAGGCGGAAATTCACCCCTCCACTTT

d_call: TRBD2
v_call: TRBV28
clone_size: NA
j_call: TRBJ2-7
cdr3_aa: CASSPGLASSYEQYF
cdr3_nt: TGTGCCAGCAGTCCCGGACTAGCGAGTTCCTACGAGCAGTACTTC

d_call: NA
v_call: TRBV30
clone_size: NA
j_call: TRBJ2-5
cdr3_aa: CAWRSLRPGRETQYF
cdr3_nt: TGTGCCTGGAGATCCTTAAGACCCGGGCGCGAGACCCAGTACTTC

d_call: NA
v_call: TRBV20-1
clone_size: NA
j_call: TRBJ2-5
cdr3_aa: CSARPVPDEQYF
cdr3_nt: TGCAGTGCTAGACCCGTCCCCGATGAGCAGTACTTC

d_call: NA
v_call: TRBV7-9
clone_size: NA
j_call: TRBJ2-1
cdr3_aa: CASIEGRGRSNEQFF
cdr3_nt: TGTGCCAGCATCGAAGGGAGGGGGCGCAGCAATGAGCAGTTCTTC

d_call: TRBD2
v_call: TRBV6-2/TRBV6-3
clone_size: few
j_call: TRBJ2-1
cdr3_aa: CASSGLAGLENEQFF
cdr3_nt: TGTGCCAGCAGTGGACTAGCGGGCCTTGAGAATGAGCAGTTCTTC

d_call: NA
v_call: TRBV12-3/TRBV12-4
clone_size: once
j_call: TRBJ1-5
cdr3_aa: CASSSDSTSNQPQHF
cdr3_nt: TGTGCCAGCAGTTCGGACAGTACGAGCAATCAGCCCCAGCATTTT

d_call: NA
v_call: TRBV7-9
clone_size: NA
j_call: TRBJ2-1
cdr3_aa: CASSPRPSLQGNEQFF
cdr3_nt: TGTGCCAGCAGCCCGAGACCCTCACTTCAGGGCAATGAGCAGTTCTTC

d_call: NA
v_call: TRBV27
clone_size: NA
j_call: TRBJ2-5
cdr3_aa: CATASTSGQTQYF
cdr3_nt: TGTGCCACTGCCTCCACGAGCGGGCAGACCCAGTACTTC

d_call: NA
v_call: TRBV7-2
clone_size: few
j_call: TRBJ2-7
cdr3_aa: CASSGELDEQYF
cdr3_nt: TGTGCCAGCAGCGGAGAGTTGGACGAGCAGTACTTC

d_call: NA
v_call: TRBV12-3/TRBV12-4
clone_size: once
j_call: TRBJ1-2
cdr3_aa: CASSLALGPQVFYYGYTF
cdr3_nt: TGTGCCAGCAGTTTAGCGCTGGGGCCTCAAGTCTTCTACTATGGCTACACCTTC

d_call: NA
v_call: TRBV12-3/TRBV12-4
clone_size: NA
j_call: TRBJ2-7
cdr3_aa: CASSLAIGTYEQYF
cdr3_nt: TGTGCCAGCAGTTTAGCGATAGGAACCTACGAGCAGTACTTC